This is a list of T cell receptor beta chains from one sample in a study of cytomegalovirus exposure and HLA in healthy donors. Generated by immunoSEQ multiplex PCR, the TCRdb table keeps only in-frame clones and is missing some. This sample has about 110,000 clones, with 55% to 75% found just once. Sequencing was carried out using PBMCs. The receptors derive from a woman aged 40 to 50 in good health and CMV-seropositive. CDR3s include the opening cysteine and the closing phenylalanine or tryptophan. D genes are given only for firm matches. Size values are once, few and many counts, or a class for expanded clones, and some rows have none.

J gene,clone size,D gene,V gene,CDR3 protein,CDR3 DNA
TRBJ2-5,-,-,TRBV29-1,CSIEGGGRGVETQYF,TGCAGCATCGAAGGTGGGGGCAGGGGCGTAGAGACCCAGTACTTC
TRBJ1-1,-,-,TRBV6-5,CASSSQGQSREAFF,TGTGCCAGCAGTAGTCAAGGACAGTCTCGCGAGGCTTTCTTT
TRBJ1-4,-,TRBD1,TRBV25-1,CASSDGGQVDEKLFF,TGTGCCAGCAGTGACGGAGGACAGGTCGACGAAAAACTGTTTTTT
TRBJ1-1,-,-,TRBV5-1,CASSLVTAANTEAFF,TGCGCCAGCAGCTTGGTCACAGCAGCGAACACTGAAGCTTTCTTT
TRBJ2-7,-,-,TRBV7-2,CASSLGGDSYEQYF,TGTGCCAGCAGCTTAGGGGGGGACAGCTACGAGCAGTACTTC
TRBJ1-4,few,TRBD1,TRBV29-1,CSVGMTGVNEKLFF,TGCAGCGTTGGCATGACAGGGGTTAATGAAAAACTGTTTTTT
TRBJ2-1,once,TRBD2,TRBV6-5,CASRLAGGRNNEQFF,TGTGCCAGCAGGCTTGCGGGGGGGCGCAACAATGAGCAGTTCTTC
TRBJ1-1,few,-,TRBV29-1,CSVEKGQGWNTEAFF,TGCAGCGTTGAAAAGGGGCAGGGGTGGAACACTGAAGCTTTCTTT
TRBJ1-5,-,-,TRBV2,CASRYRESQPQHF,TGTGCCAGCAGATACAGGGAATCGCAGCCCCAGCATTTT
TRBJ1-1,-,-,TRBV5-1,CASSLGSENTEAFF,TGCGCCAGCAGCTTGGGATCAGAGAACACTGAAGCTTTCTTT
TRBJ2-2,-,TRBD2,TRBV7-2,CASSRLAGGNTGELFF,TGTGCCAGCAGCCGGCTAGCGGGGGGCAACACCGGGGAGCTGTTTTTT
TRBJ1-1,-,-,TRBV6-1,CASRSSMNTEAFF,TGTGCCAGCAGGTCAAGCATGAACACTGAAGCTTTCTTT
TRBJ1-5,few,TRBD1,TRBV18,CASSPTGQGASNQPQHF,TGTGCCAGCTCACCAACGGGACAGGGGGCTAGCAATCAGCCCCAGCATTTT
TRBJ2-5,-,TRBD1,TRBV6-5,CASSLGTGGGETQYF,TGTGCCAGCAGTTTAGGGACAGGGGGCGGAGAGACCCAGTACTTC
TRBJ1-4,-,TRBD1,TRBV18,CASSPTGASEKLFF,TGTGCCAGCTCACCGACAGGGGCGAGTGAAAAACTGTTTTTT
TRBJ1-5,-,-,TRBV4-1,CASSQIYQGSSQHF,TGCGCCAGCAGCCAAATTTATCAGGGGTCTTCCCAGCATTTT
TRBJ1-2,-,-,TRBV15,CATSRSLQATEAGYTF,TGTGCCACCAGCAGATCTCTACAGGCGACTGAGGCTGGCTACACCTTC
TRBJ1-2,-,TRBD1,TRBV5-4,CASSLQGAVGYTF,TGTGCCAGCAGCTTGCAGGGGGCGGTTGGCTACACCTTC
TRBJ1-4,-,TRBD1,TRBV12-5,CASGLAPGQPRIQSTNEKLFF,TGTGCTAGTGGTTTGGCCCCGGGACAGCCTCGAATACAGTCAACTAATGAAAAACTGTTTTTT
TRBJ1-2,-,TRBD1,TRBV19,CASARQGYGYTF,TGTGCCAGCGCGAGACAGGGCTATGGCTACACCTTC
TRBJ2-7,-,TRBD1,TRBV7-8,CASSRTGAYEQYF,TGTGCCAGCAGCAGGACAGGGGCCTACGAGCAGTACTTC
TRBJ2-3,-,-,TRBV19,CASRARTSTDTQYF,TGTGCCAGTAGGGCCAGGACTAGCACAGATACGCAGTATTTT
TRBJ1-4,-,-,TRBV6-5,CASSSGQLHNEKLFF,TGTGCCAGCAGCTCCGGACAGCTTCATAATGAAAAACTGTTTTTT
TRBJ2-5,-,-,TRBV10-3,CAISRLGQNQETQYF,TGTGCCATCAGCCGACTGGGGCAGAACCAAGAGACCCAGTACTTC
TRBJ1-1,-,TRBD1,TRBV5-1,CASRWDRTTEAFF,TGCGCCAGCAGATGGGACAGGACTACTGAAGCTTTCTTT
TRBJ1-1,few,-,TRBV10-3,CAIKSGGITEAFF,TGTGCCATCAAATCGGGGGGCATCACTGAAGCTTTCTTT
TRBJ1-4,few,-,TRBV6-6,CASGKQAPNEKLFF,TGTGCCAGCGGTAAACAGGCACCTAATGAAAAACTGTTTTTT
TRBJ1-2,-,TRBD1,TRBV7-2,CASSSNPGTDPAF,TGTGCCAGCAGCTCAAACCCGGGGACAGACCCAGCCTTC
TRBJ1-1,-,TRBD1,TRBV6-6,CASSYEGAVTEAFF,TGTGCCAGCAGTTACGAGGGGGCGGTCACTGAAGCTTTCTTT
TRBJ1-4,-,-,TRBV19,CASSTGFTNEKLFF,TGTGCCAGTAGTACAGGGTTTACTAATGAAAAACTGTTTTTT
TRBJ1-2,-,-,TRBV5-6,CASSLEPGTQTDF,TGTGCCAGCAGCTTGGAACCGGGGACACAAACGGACTTC
TRBJ1-1,few,-,TRBV6-5,CASSYNEAALNTEAFF,TGTGCCAGCAGTTACAATGAGGCGGCCTTAAACACTGAAGCTTTCTTT
TRBJ1-1,-,TRBD1,TRBV4-3,CASSQDGQGGAGSNTEAFF,TGCGCCAGCAGCCAAGATGGACAGGGGGGGGCTGGATCAAACACTGAAGCTTTCTTT
TRBJ2-5,-,-,TRBV5-1,CASSSRPGGSGHTGETQYF,TGCGCCAGCAGCTCGAGGCCTGGAGGTAGCGGCCATACCGGGGAGACCCAGTACTTC
TRBJ1-2,-,-,TRBV5-4,CASSSVGLGLDYGYTF,TGTGCCAGCAGCTCGGTGGGCCTGGGCTTGGACTATGGCTACACCTTC
TRBJ2-7,-,-,TRBV5-1,CASSFEGSGYEQYF,TGCGCCAGCAGCTTCGAGGGCTCCGGCTACGAGCAGTACTTC
TRBJ1-2,-,-,TRBV29-1,CSAKGVEAGYTF,TGCAGCGCGAAGGGGGTAGAGGCTGGCTACACCTTC
TRBJ1-2,-,TRBD1,TRBV25-1,CASSGGDSLPYGYTF,TGTGCCAGCAGTGGCGGGGACAGCCTGCCCTATGGCTACACCTTC
TRBJ2-3,-,TRBD1,TRBV7-9,CASSYTTGAQADTQYF,TGTGCCAGCAGCTATACTACAGGGGCGCAAGCAGATACGCAGTATTTT
TRBJ2-1,once,TRBD1,TRBV7-2,CASSSQTGGEAFF,TGTGCCAGCAGCTCCCAGACAGGGGGCGAGGCGTTCTTC
TRBJ1-4,-,-,TRBV7-9,CASSRGTESNEKLFF,TGTGCCAGCAGCCGGGGGACGGAGTCTAATGAAAAACTGTTTTTT
TRBJ1-2,-,-,TRBV4-1,CASSPPGGGAAGYTF,TGCGCCAGCAGCCCCCCGGGGGGGGGCGCGGCTGGCTACACCTTC
TRBJ2-6,-,-,TRBV13,CASSLGGGVSGANVLTF,TGTGCCAGCAGCTTAGGAGGAGGAGTCTCTGGGGCCAACGTCCTGACTTTC
TRBJ2-1,few,-,TRBV6-6,CASSYEGVGEQFF,TGTGCCAGCAGTTACGAGGGGGTGGGTGAGCAGTTCTTC
TRBJ2-7,-,TRBD1,TRBV10-3,CAISDRTGSSYEQYF,TGTGCCATCAGTGATAGGACAGGGAGCTCCTACGAGCAGTACTTC
TRBJ2-1,-,-,TRBV5-4,CASSSGGRDNEQFF,TGTGCCAGCAGCTCTGGCGGCAGGGACAATGAGCAGTTCTTC
TRBJ1-6,-,-,TRBV5-1,CASSLLVNSPLHF,TGCGCCAGCAGCTTGCTCGTTAATTCACCCCTCCACTTT
TRBJ1-6,few,TRBD1,TRBV6-5,CASATGPSYNSPLHF,TGTGCCAGCGCGACAGGGCCAAGTTATAATTCACCCCTCCACTTT
TRBJ1-5,-,-,TRBV6-1,CASSENTPGQPQHF,TGTGCCAGCAGTGAAAATACGCCAGGGCAGCCCCAGCATTTT
TRBJ1-4,-,TRBD1,TRBV5-4,CASSSAPGQGARTNEKLFF,TGTGCCAGCAGCTCAGCTCCGGGACAGGGGGCGCGGACTAATGAAAAACTGTTTTTT
TRBJ1-2,once,-,TRBV10-3,CAISGDTTGYTF,TGTGCCATCAGTGGGGACACAACTGGCTACACCTTC
TRBJ1-2,-,-,TRBV2,CASRPRQVHNYGYTF,TGTGCCAGCAGACCCCGGCAGGTCCATAACTATGGCTACACCTTC
TRBJ1-3,-,-,TRBV15,CATSREISSGNTIYF,TGTGCCACCAGCAGAGAGATCAGCTCTGGAAACACCATATATTTT
TRBJ2-7,-,-,TRBV7-8,CASSPIRAYEQYF,TGTGCCAGCAGCCCAATTCGGGCCTACGAGCAGTACTTC
TRBJ1-2,-,-,TRBV29-1,CSVENPDGGFVYGYTF,TGCAGCGTTGAAAACCCCGACGGGGGGTTTGTCTATGGCTACACCTTC
TRBJ1-6,-,TRBD1,TRBV7-9,CASRDSTNSPLHF,TGTGCCAGCCGGGACAGCACTAATTCACCCCTCCACTTT
TRBJ1-2,-,-,TRBV2,CASSEAAGNYGYTF,TGTGCCAGCAGTGAAGCGGCAGGAAACTATGGCTACACCTTC
TRBJ1-1,-,TRBD1,TRBV7-2,CASSRGTGDEAFF,TGTGCCAGCAGCCGTGGGACAGGTGATGAAGCTTTCTTT
TRBJ1-1,-,-,TRBV4-1,CASSQDITEAFF,TGCGCCAGCAGCCAAGATATAACTGAAGCTTTCTTT